Below, 5 T cell receptor beta chains from the same sample are listed, as sequenced in a study of blood T cell repertoires in COVID-19. Generated by immunoSEQ multiplex PCR, the TCRdb table keeps only in-frame clones and is missing some. The sample has 150,000 to 200,000 clones, about 85% seen once; the top ten hold 6.9%. Specimen: peripheral blood. The receptors were sampled from a man older than 75 with COVID-19, enrolled during active disease.

The chain employs TRBV7-9 and TRBJ2-2, with 9 bases that match TRBD1. The germline gives CDR1 SEHNR, CDR2 FQNEAQ (reference sequence). There are 17 residues in the CDR3. V was clipped by 3 bases and J by 0 bases; unmatched bases: 5. The CDR3 loop is CASSLTWDRANTGELFF. The CDR3 DNA is TGTGCCAGCAGCTTGACCTGGGACAGGGCGAACACCGGGGAGCTGTTTTTT.

The chain employs TRBV9 and TRBJ2-6, with 10 bases aligning to TRBD1. This CDR3 region has 17 residues. Germline trimming cut 7 bases from V and 0 bases from J; bases unmatched to any gene: 7. Germline V gives CDR1 SGDLS, CDR2 YYNGEE. The CDR3 loop is CASGRTGGISGANVLTF. The DNA of the CDR3 is TGTGCCAGCGGTCGGACAGGGGGGATCTCTGGGGCCAACGTCCTGACTTTC.

The V gene is TRBV5-4, the J gene TRBJ2-7; 11 nucleotides align to TRBD2. The junction had 8 bases not matched to a gene; V was cut back by 2 bases and J by 7 bases. Per the germline V gene, CDR1 is SGHNT and CDR2 is YYREEE (reference sequence). The CDR3 extends over 15 amino acids. CDR3 sequence (DNA): TGTGCCAGCAGCTTTGGACTAGCGGGTCCGAGTGAGCAGTACTTC. It is translated as CASSFGLAGPSEQYF. Looking up the rest from reference TRBV5-4 and TRBJ2-7 gives the full variable domain: ETGVTQSPTHLIKTRGQQVTLRCSSQSGHNTVSWYQQALGQGPQFIFQYYREEENGRGNFPPRFSGLQFPNYSSELNVNALELDDSALYLCASSFGLAGPSEQYFGPGTRLTVT.

V is TRBV9 and J is TRBJ2-5, with TRBD2 matching 13 bases. This CDR3 is built from 18 residues. V dropped 0 bases and J dropped 2; count of bases not matched to a gene: 7. The germline V gene encodes CDR1 SGDLS and CDR2 YYNGEE. CDR3 loop: CASSVASGTSGEQETQYF. For the CDR3, the DNA is TGTGCCAGCAGCGTAGCTTCCGGGACTAGCGGGGAACAAGAGACCCAGTACTTC. The full variable domain, in which reference TRBV9 and TRBJ2-5 provide the parts outside the CDR3, is DSGVTQTPKHLITATGQRVTLRCSPRSGDLSVYWYQQSLDQGLQFLIQYYNGEERAKGNILERFSAQQFPDLHSELNLSSLELGDSALYFCASSVASGTSGEQETQYFGPGTRLLVL.

This clone was seen once. The genes are TRBV9 and TRBJ2-1, with D possibly matching TRBD2 (6 bases). This CDR3 has 14 amino acids. The germline V gene encodes CDR1 SGDLS and CDR2 YYNGEE. The germline V and J ends were trimmed by 3 bases and 4 bases, with 11 bases remaining between them. CDR3 residues: CASSGGLLYNEQFF. The CDR3 coding sequence is TGTGCCAGCAGCGGGGGACTTCTATACAATGAGCAGTTCTTC.